Listed here is a single T cell receptor beta chain. This sample was taken from a study of blood T cell repertoires in COVID-19. Study context: Acute and convalescent COVID-19 samples came from the United States, Italy and Spain. PBMCs, B-cell-depleted T cells, or T cells were the source of the cDNA or gDNA that made up the material.

Original processing methods: From reference gene primer amplification, estimates of nucleated cell counts were derived. TCRdb keeps only in-frame clones here, not all; method: immunoSEQ multiplex PCR. The DNA gave D and trimming, while V, J and clone size come from that table. The repertoire holds fewer than 250,000 clones, with 82% as singletons. V shed 1 base and J 10 bases; nucleotides not matched to a gene: 14. The CDR3 covers 16 residues. Germline-derived CDR1 and CDR2 are KGHSH and LQKENI. The origin of this receptor is a woman in her fifties or sixties with COVID-19, enrolled during active disease. Input material: peripheral blood. The rearrangement uses TRBV18 and TRBJ2-3; TRBD2 agrees at 7 bases. CDR3: CASSPLGSGSEGPQYF. Written as DNA, the CDR3 is TGTGCCAGCTCACCACTGGGTAGCGGGTCGGAAGGACCGCAGTATTTT.